This T cell receptor (delta chain) was recorded in a study of gamma-delta T cells after stem cell transplantation. TCRdb reapplied CATT to the RT-PCR reads. The table has some 2,300 delta-chain clones, around 23% seen once. This CDR3 has 20 residues. J was trimmed by 18 bases and V by 0 bases; bases with no gene match: 22. Per germline, CDR1 GEAIGNYY and CDR2 EKD. Material for sequencing was gamma-delta T cells. This TCR derives from a human donor. It is not recorded whose cells these are; they may come from a transplant donor. V usage is TRDV2 and J usage is TRDJ3, with 13 bases matching TRDD3. The chain's CDR3 is CACDTLLGDTQPCDHRPMFF. CDR3 nucleotides: TGTGCCTGTGACACCCTACTGGGGGATACGCAACCCTGTGACCACCGCCCGATGTTTTTC.